This TCR beta chain is drawn from a study of T cells in tuberculosis. Generated by immunoSEQ multiplex PCR, the TCRdb table keeps only in-frame clones and is missing some. The sample has approximately 58,000 clones; around 90% are singletons. The CDR3 is 15 residues long. Trimming left V 2 bases short and J 0 bases short, with 8 bases between. Germline lookup yields CDR1 SGHVS and CDR2 FQNEAQ. Sorting used thawed, overnight-rested PBMC stained with anti-CD3, a viability dye and GMM-loaded CD1B tetramer. C32 glucose monomycolate from Rhodococcus equi was loaded onto the CD1B tetramers. This chain joins TRBV7-8 and TRBJ2-1; D gene uncertain. The source is an adult woman with latent tuberculosis. The sequenced sample was CD1b-GMM tetramer-negative cells sorted from PBMCs. CDR3 in DNA: TGTGCCAGCAGCTTACCTAGGTTCTCCTACAATGAGCAGTTCTTC. It is translated as CASSLPRFSYNEQFF.